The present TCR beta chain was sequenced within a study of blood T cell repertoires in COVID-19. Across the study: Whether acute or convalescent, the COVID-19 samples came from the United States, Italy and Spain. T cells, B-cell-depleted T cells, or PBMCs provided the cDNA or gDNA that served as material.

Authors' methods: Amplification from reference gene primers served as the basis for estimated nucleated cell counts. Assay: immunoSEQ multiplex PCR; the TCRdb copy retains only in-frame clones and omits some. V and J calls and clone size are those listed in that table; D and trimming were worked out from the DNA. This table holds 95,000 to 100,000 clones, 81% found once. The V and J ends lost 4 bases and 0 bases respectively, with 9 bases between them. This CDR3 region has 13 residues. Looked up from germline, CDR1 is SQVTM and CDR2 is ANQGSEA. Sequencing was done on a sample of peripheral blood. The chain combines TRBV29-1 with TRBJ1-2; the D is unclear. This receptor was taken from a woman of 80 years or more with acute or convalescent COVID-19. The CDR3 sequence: CSVAHATNYGYTF. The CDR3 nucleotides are TGCAGCGTTGCCCATGCGACTAACTATGGCTACACCTTC.